A selection of T cell receptor beta chains follows, all from one sample in a study of cytomegalovirus exposure and HLA in healthy donors. The protocol was immunoSEQ multiplex PCR, while the TCRdb copy is restricted to in-frame clones and leaves out a portion. This sample has about 100,000 clones; roughly 80% occur once, and the top ten carry roughly 5.6%. Source material: PBMCs. These TCRs come from a female donor in good health and CMV-seropositive. CDR3s include the opening cysteine and the closing phenylalanine or tryptophan. D genes are given only for firm matches. Size is omitted from some rows. Given values are once, few, many or a class for expanded clones.

v_call	d_call	j_call	clone_size	cdr3_length	cdr3_nt	cdr3_aa
TRBV5-1	TRBD1	TRBJ2-4	-	15	TGCGCCAGCAGCGAGACCGGGACAGGGAGCAGGGGTCAGTACTTC	CASSETGTGSRGQYF
TRBV11-2	-	TRBJ2-2	-	15	TGTGCCAGCAGCTCCGCAGGCAGGAACACCGGGGAGCTGTTTTTT	CASSSAGRNTGELFF
TRBV4-1	-	TRBJ2-1	-	16	TGCGCCAGCAGCCAAGGATCGGTGAGCTCCTACAATGAGCAGTTCTTC	CASSQGSVSSYNEQFF
TRBV6-1	TRBD2	TRBJ2-2	-	16	TGTGCCAGCAGTGCCTTAGCGGGAGGGCGGCCCGGGGAGCTGTTTTTT	CASSALAGGRPGELFF
TRBV7-3	-	TRBJ2-2	-	15	TGTGCCAGCAGCTTAGCAGGGACACCCACCGGGGAGCTGTTTTTT	CASSLAGTPTGELFF
TRBV7-8	-	TRBJ2-1	-	12	TGTGCCAGCAGCGCGGGTGCGTCTGAGCAGTTCTTC	CASSAGASEQFF
TRBV5-5	TRBD1	TRBJ1-2	-	15	TGTGCCAGCAGCCTGAGTTACAGGGGAGAGGGTGGCTACACCTTC	CASSLSYRGEGGYTF
TRBV12-5	TRBD1	TRBJ2-7	-	16	TGTGCTAGTGGTTTAGTACCGGGACAGGGCATCTACGAGCAGTACTTC	CASGLVPGQGIYEQYF
TRBV7-6	-	TRBJ1-5	-	17	TGTGCCAGCAGCTTAGGAAGGTTTTCGGGGGACGGTCAGCCCCAGCATTTT	CASSLGRFSGDGQPQHF
TRBV19	-	TRBJ1-1	-	15	TGTGCCAGTAGTATCGGTAAAATAAGATACACTGAAGCTTTCTTT	CASSIGKIRYTEAFF
TRBV5-4	-	TRBJ2-5	-	14	TGTGCCAGCAAGGTGACACCGGTGGTAGAGACCCAGTACTTC	CASKVTPVVETQYF
TRBV7-9	-	TRBJ2-3	-	15	TGTGCCAGCAGCTTACCCCAGATCGCAACAGATACGCAGTATTTT	CASSLPQIATDTQYF
TRBV6-6	-	TRBJ1-5	once	14	TGTGCCAGCAACGAGGAAAATAGCAATCAGCCCCAGCATTTT	CASNEENSNQPQHF
TRBV18	-	TRBJ1-4	few	17	TGTGCCAGCTCACCTAGTTCCTCTAGGAAATCGGATGAAAAACTGTTTTTT	CASSPSSSRKSDEKLFF
TRBV19	-	TRBJ1-2	-	13	TGTGCCAGTAAGGGGAATATTAACTATGGCTACACCTTC	CASKGNINYGYTF
TRBV27	-	TRBJ2-2	-	15	TGTGCCACCCAGAAGGGGTTCGCGAACACCGGGGAGCTGTTTTTT	CATQKGFANTGELFF
TRBV2	TRBD2	TRBJ2-1	once	17	TGTGCCAGCAGTGAAGCAAGGACGGGGGGGCTGTACAATGAGCAGTTCTTC	CASSEARTGGLYNEQFF
TRBV5-1	TRBD1	TRBJ1-2	once	17	TGCGCCAGCAGCTTAATAGGGGGGAAGACAGGGCACTATGGCTACACCTTC	CASSLIGGKTGHYGYTF
TRBV7-2	-	TRBJ2-6	-	15	TGTGCCAGCAGCCCCCGGGTAAGTGGGGCCAACGTCCTGACTTTC	CASSPRVSGANVLTF
TRBV28	TRBD2	TRBJ2-1	-	15	TGTGCCAGCAGTTTGGGCGGGCTAGCGGGAGTCTTGTGGTTCTTC	CASSLGGLAGVLWFF
TRBV19	-	TRBJ1-1	-	14	TGTGCCAGTAGTATCCTATTTGGGAACACTGAAGCTTTCTTT	CASSILFGNTEAFF
TRBV5-4	-	TRBJ2-7	-	16	TGTGCCAGCACCCCTTCCCTTGGGCCCGAAAAGCACGAGCAGTACTTC	CASTPSLGPEKHEQYF
TRBV6-1	TRBD1	TRBJ1-2	-	13	TGTGCCAGCACCGTGACAGGGAACTATGGCTACACCTTC	CASTVTGNYGYTF
TRBV27	TRBD2	TRBJ2-1	once	20	TGTGCCAGCAGTCCTTATGACAGACTAGCGGCCCCGCTCTCCTACAATGAGCAGTTCTTC	CASSPYDRLAAPLSYNEQFF
TRBV7-9	TRBD1	TRBJ2-5	-	16	TGTGCCAGCAGCCCCCCCACACAGGGGGAAAGGGAGACCCAGTACTTC	CASSPPTQGERETQYF
TRBV27	-	TRBJ1-2	-	15	TGTGCCAGCCGCCGGGGGGGGGAACGGGCCTATGGCTACACCTTC	CASRRGGERAYGYTF
TRBV29-1	TRBD1	TRBJ2-1	-	14	TGCAGCGTATCAAGAGGGACAGGGGACAATGAGCAGTTCTTC	CSVSRGTGDNEQFF
TRBV27	-	TRBJ1-1	-	13	TGTGCCAGCAGTCCAACAGGGTTCACTGAAGCTTTCTTT	CASSPTGFTEAFF
TRBV2	-	TRBJ1-2	few	14	TGTGCCAGCAGTGAAAGTGTCACAAACTATGGCTACACCTTC	CASSESVTNYGYTF
TRBV28	TRBD1	TRBJ2-7	-	15	TGTGCCAGCAAGTCGGGACAGGGGGCCTCCTACGAGCAGTACTTC	CASKSGQGASYEQYF
TRBV7-8	-	TRBJ2-1	few	15	TGTGCCAGCAGCTTAGCAAGATTCGGGGGTATCGGGCAGTTCTTC	CASSLARFGGIGQFF
TRBV5-4	-	TRBJ2-5	-	16	TGTGCCAGCAGCTCCCCCGGGAGAGGGGCAAGGGAGACCCAGTACTTC	CASSSPGRGARETQYF
TRBV11-2	-	TRBJ2-7	-	13	TGTGCCAGCAGCTTAGAACAGGGCTACGAGCAGTACTTC	CASSLEQGYEQYF
TRBV9	TRBD1	TRBJ2-7	-	14	TGTGCCAGCAGCGCGGGACAGCCCCAGGTGGAGCAGTACTTC	CASSAGQPQVEQYF
TRBV4-3	TRBD2	TRBJ2-2	-	15	TGCGCCAGCAGCCCTGGGACTAGTTCGGCCGGGGAGCTGTTTTTT	CASSPGTSSAGELFF
TRBV7-3	TRBD1	TRBJ2-2	-	16	TGTGCCAGCAGCCGTTCCCCGAGACAGGGAACCGGGGAGCTGTTTTTT	CASSRSPRQGTGELFF
TRBV7-2	-	TRBJ2-2	-	16	TGTGCCAGCAGCCCAAGGAGGGGACCCAACACCGGGGAGCTGTTTTTT	CASSPRRGPNTGELFF
TRBV6-4	-	TRBJ2-1	-	15	TGTGCCAGCAGTGTCCGGGATAGCTCCTACAATGAGCAGTTCTTC	CASSVRDSSYNEQFF
TRBV6-5	-	TRBJ2-3	-	15	TGTGCCAGCAGTTACGAGGGGGGGGCGACAGATACGCAGTATTTT	CASSYEGGATDTQYF
TRBV11-2	-	TRBJ2-7	-	16	TGTGCCAGCAGCTTATTATCTTCCGGTAGCTCCTACGAGCAGTACTTC	CASSLLSSGSSYEQYF
TRBV29-1	-	TRBJ2-5	-	13	TGCAGCGTTGTGGGTCAGGGGCAAGAGACCCAGTACTTC	CSVVGQGQETQYF
TRBV6-1	TRBD1	TRBJ1-4	once	15	TGTGCCAGCAGTGGGGGATACAGGGGGAATGAAAAACTGTTTTTT	CASSGGYRGNEKLFF
TRBV5-1	-	TRBJ2-3	-	17	TGCGCCAGCAGCTTGGGAACTCAGGATACTCCTAAAGATACGCAGTATTTT	CASSLGTQDTPKDTQYF
TRBV6-5	TRBD1	TRBJ2-7	-	13	TGTGCCAGCAGCTCCGGACAGGGCTACGAGCAGTACTTC	CASSSGQGYEQYF
TRBV27	-	TRBJ2-2	-	13	TGTGCCAGCAGTTTCCGGGGCACCGGGGAGCTGTTTTTT	CASSFRGTGELFF
TRBV18	-	TRBJ2-5	-	13	TGTGCCAGCTCACAAGGGGTTCGAGAGACCCAGTACTTC	CASSQGVRETQYF
TRBV23-1	TRBD1	TRBJ2-2	-	17	TGCGCCAGCAGTCAATCGACAGGGGAAAGGGGCACCGGGGAGCTGTTTTTT	CASSQSTGERGTGELFF
TRBV2	-	TRBJ2-3	-	16	TGTGCCAGCAGTTCTACTAGATTCTCCAGCACAGATACGCAGTATTTT	CASSSTRFSSTDTQYF
TRBV6-5	TRBD2	TRBJ2-1	-	14	TGTGCCAGCAGTATTAGCGGGAACTACAATGAGCAGTTCTTC	CASSISGNYNEQFF
TRBV29-1	TRBD2	TRBJ2-3	few	16	TGCAGCGTTGATAATCGAAGCGGGGGGAGCACAGATACGCAGTATTTT	CSVDNRSGGSTDTQYF
TRBV11-2	TRBD2	TRBJ2-7	medium-sized	13	TGTGCCAGCAGCTTGGCGGGAGCCTACGAGCAGTACTTC	CASSLAGAYEQYF
TRBV7-8	-	TRBJ1-1	-	13	TGTGCCAGCTCCGGGCAGGGTTATACTGAAGCTTTCTTT	CASSGQGYTEAFF
TRBV27	-	TRBJ2-5	-	14	TGTGCCAGCAAGTTAGTCAGGGCAACAGAGACCCAGTACTTC	CASKLVRATETQYF
TRBV27	TRBD2	TRBJ2-5	-	16	TGTGCCAGCAGTACCCGGACTAGCGGCCTCGGGGAGGCCCAGTACTTC	CASSTRTSGLGEAQYF
TRBV5-5	-	TRBJ1-5	-	15	TGTGCCAGCAGCTTATTTTCTGACAGCCCCCGGCCCCAGCATTTT	CASSLFSDSPRPQHF
TRBV29-1	-	TRBJ1-4	-	12	TGCAGCGTCAACCGGGGGGGTGAAAAACTGTTTTTT	CSVNRGGEKLFF
TRBV21-1	-	TRBJ2-7	-	16	TGTGCCAGCAGCAGCCTCAAAGCGGGAGCAGGTTACGAGCAGTACTTC	CASSSLKAGAGYEQYF
TRBV30	TRBD1	TRBJ1-2	-	15	TGTGCCTGGAATCCGCCTCGGACAGGGGGGAAGGGCTACACCTTC	CAWNPPRTGGKGYTF
TRBV7-9	TRBD1	TRBJ1-1	-	14	TGTGCCAGCAGGGGGACAGGGAGATCATCCGAAGCTTTCTTT	CASRGTGRSSEAFF
TRBV5-4	-	TRBJ2-7	-	16	TGTGCCAGCAGCGTGATTGGGGGGGGCCAGATCCACGAGCAGTACTTC	CASSVIGGGQIHEQYF